This paragraph reports one TCR beta chain. PCR was performed using 60 Vbeta and 13 Jbeta primers. Libraries were prepared by immunoSEQ multiplex PCR; TCRdb keeps only in-frame clonotypes and omits some of them. The sample yields 99,000 or so clones, over 75% seen once. This sample was included in a study of cytomegalovirus exposure and HLA in healthy donors. Germline CDR1 MNHNS, CDR2 SASEGT. V lost 6 bases to trimming and J lost 10 bases; unmatched junction nucleotides: 12. The CDR3 loop spans 16 amino acids. The receptor was derived from a man aged 25-45 years in good health and CMV-seropositive. The chain has TRBV6-1 and TRBJ1-6; TRBD1 matches at 10 bases. Material: PBMCs. For the CDR3, the DNA is TGTGCCAGCAGGGAAAAGGCCGGGACAGGGGTATCACCCCTCCACTTT. Amino acid sequence: CASREKAGTGVSPLHF.